Listed here are 27 T cell receptor beta chains from one sample, sequenced in a study of blood T cell repertoires in COVID-19. The repertoire was sequenced with immunoSEQ multiplex PCR; TCRdb's copy has only in-frame clones and lacks some. This sample has around 100,000 clones, with less than 95% found just once. The sequencing input was peripheral blood. The receptors were sampled from a man between 18 and 29 years old with COVID-19, enrolled during active disease.

The CDR3 is CATRTGANSYEQYF. The CDR3 nucleotides are TGTGCCACCAGGACAGGGGCGAACTCCTACGAGCAGTACTTC. The chain couples TRBV24-1 to TRBJ2-7; TRBD1 matches 8 bases. This CDR3 comprises 14 residues. Per the germline V gene, CDR1 is KGHDR and CDR2 is SFDVKD. The ends lost 7 bases at V and 0 bases at J; junction bases unmatched: 4.

The chain couples TRBV27 to TRBJ1-1; 7 bases match TRBD1. Germline CDR1 reads MNHEY; CDR2 reads SMNVEV (reference sequence). CDR3 length equals 15 residues. J lost 2 bases, V lost 4 bases, and 7 bases had no gene match. The CDR3 sequence: CASSWTGQINTEAFF. The CDR3, as DNA: TGTGCCAGCAGTTGGACGGGACAGATTAACACTGAAGCTTTCTTT.

This clone has a handful of counts. The rearrangement links TRBV7-9 to TRBJ2-7, with D possibly being TRBD1 (6 bases). CDR1 and CDR2 (germline): SEHNR, FQNEAQ (reference sequence). Trimming pared 4 bases from V and 1 base from J, leaving 11 bases between. The CDR3 contains 14 residues. The CDR3 loop reads CASSSRTDSYEQYF. The CDR3, as DNA: TGTGCCAGCAGCTCCAGGACAGATTCCTACGAGCAGTACTTC.

The chain links TRBV29-1 to TRBJ2-2, with TRBD1 matching 11 bases. The length of the CDR3 is 16 residues. V lost 3 bases and J lost 5; bases outside the gene matches: 8. The germline gives CDR1 SQVTM, CDR2 ANQGSEA. CDR3: CSVDRTGTGGTGELFF. The CDR3 DNA follows: TGCAGCGTTGATAGAACCGGGACAGGGGGAACCGGGGAGCTGTTTTTT.

The chain is built from TRBV28 and TRBJ1-1; 8 bases line up with TRBD1. The CDR3 has 15 amino acids. V was pared by 7 bases and J by 0 bases, with 7 bases of the junction left unmatched. The germline CDR1 and CDR2 sequences are MDHEN and SYDVKM. CDR3 bases: TGTGCCAGCACCACTCCGGACAGGGTGAACACTGAAGCTTTCTTT. Its protein is CASTTPDRVNTEAFF. Using reference TRBV28 and TRBJ1-1 for the parts outside the CDR3, the full variable domain is DVKVTQSSRYLVKRTGEKVFLECVQDMDHENMFWYRQDPGLGLRLIYFSYDVKMKEKGDIPEGYSVSREKKERFSLILESASTNQTSMYLCASTTPDRVNTEAFFGQGTRLTVV.

This clone turned up a few times. The rearrangement links TRBV5-4 to TRBJ2-3; 7 nucleotides line up with TRBD2. V lost 0 bases to trimming and J lost 2 bases; unmatched junction nucleotides: 9. The CDR3 extends over 17 amino acids. The germline V gene has CDR1 SGHNT and CDR2 YYREEE (reference sequence). CDR3 DNA: TGTGCCAGCAGCTTGGAATCGGCGGGAGTGAACACAGATACGCAGTATTTT. It specifies CASSLESAGVNTDTQYF.

This chain connects TRBV2 to TRBJ2-7; 8 nucleotides line up with TRBD1. In germline, CDR1 is SNHLY, CDR2 FYNNEI. CDR3 size: 18 residues. J lost 2 bases, V lost 10 bases, and 22 bases had no gene match. The CDR3 spells CANTESPKRNRGTYEQYF. As DNA, the CDR3 is TGTGCCAATACCGAGTCCCCCAAAAGAAACAGGGGGACCTACGAGCAGTACTTC.

The rearrangement links TRBV7-2 to TRBJ2-1; 8 bases align to TRBD2. This CDR3 region has 16 residues. V lost 5 bases and J lost 4; bases outside the gene matches: 10. CDR1 SGHTA and CDR2 FQGNSA come from the germline V gene. The CDR3: CASSSPGVAGYNEQFF. DNA for the CDR3: TGTGCCAGCAGCAGCCCCGGGGTAGCGGGATACAATGAGCAGTTCTTC.

The chain combines TRBV29-1 with TRBJ2-2, with 15 bases fitting TRBD2. CDR3 size: 14 residues. Looked up from germline, CDR1 is SQVTM and CDR2 is ANQGSEA. Trimming removed 8 bases from V and 6 bases from J; junction bases left unmatched: 4. CDR3 DNA: TGCAGCATTCGGACTAGCGGGAGGGCCGGGGAGCTGTTTTTT. It is translated as CSIRTSGRAGELFF.

V gene TRBV4-3 combines with J gene TRBJ2-7, with 11 bases that match TRBD2. The CDR3 is made up of 15 amino acids. The trim removed 1 base at V and 4 bases at J, leaving 3 bases unmatched. Germline V lookup: CDR1 LGHNA, CDR2 YSLEER. CDR3 loop: CASSQGASGRYEQYF. CDR3 in DNA: TGCGCCAGCAGCCAAGGAGCTAGCGGGAGGTACGAGCAGTACTTC.

The genes are TRBV7-2 and TRBJ2-7; 12 bases match TRBD1. Germline trimming cut 4 bases from V and 5 bases from J; bases unmatched to any gene: 6. The CDR3 runs 15 residues. Germline V CDR1 and CDR2: SGHTA, FQGNSA. CDR3 DNA: TGTGCCAGCAGCTCGGACGGGACAGGGGGCCACGAGCAGTACTTC. Its translation: CASSSDGTGGHEQYF.

The CDR3 region is CASTPGTGPSEQYF. Written as DNA, the CDR3 is TGTGCCAGCACCCCAGGGACAGGGCCCTCCGAGCAGTACTTC. The chain uses TRBV7-8 and TRBJ2-7; 9 nucleotides line up with TRBD1. There are 14 residues in the CDR3. With V trimmed by 7 bases and J by 6 bases, 10 bases remained unmatched. Germline V gives CDR1 SGHVS, CDR2 FQNEAQ.

The CDR3 DNA follows: TGTGCCAGCAGCGTAGGTGCTAGCGGGAAATACAATGAGCAGTTCTTC. Encoded protein: CASSVGASGKYNEQFF. This chain connects TRBV9 to TRBJ2-1; TRBD2 matches 9 bases. Germline V lookup: CDR1 SGDLS, CDR2 YYNGEE. This CDR3 region has 16 residues. J gave up 4 bases and V 0 bases, and 5 bases lay outside the gene matches.

The genes are TRBV7-9 and TRBJ1-6, with unresolved D. The CDR3 is made up of 12 amino acids. The V gene lost 1 base and the J gene lost 15 bases, with 10 bases spanning the gap. Germline V gene sequence: CDR1 SEHNR, CDR2 FQNEAQ (reference sequence). The CDR3 loop reads CASSLEVGNLHF. In nucleotides, the CDR3 is TGTGCCAGCAGCTTAGAGGTGGGCAACCTCCACTTT.

The rearrangement links TRBV3-1 (or the pseudogene TRBV3-2) to TRBJ2-7, with D possibly matching TRBD1 (6 bases). CDR1 and CDR2 from the germline V gene are LGHDT and YNNKEL (reference sequence). The CDR3 consists of 23 residues. Trimming cost V 4 bases and J 2 bases, with 39 bases left between them. The CDR3, as DNA: TGTGCCAGCAGCCGCCCCAGTGGGGACACCACCCTACGAGCAGTACTCGGACCCTACGAGCAGTACTTC. Translation: CASSRPSGDTTLRAVLGPYEQYF.

This clone occurred once. The genes are TRBV5-1 and TRBJ1-4; 9 nucleotides agree with TRBD1. The CDR3 sequence is 16 residues long. Germline V gene data show CDR1 as SGHRS and CDR2 as YFSETQ. J gave up 4 bases and V 3 bases, and 7 bases lay outside the gene matches. The chain's CDR3 is CASSWGDRVLNEKLFF. The CDR3 DNA reads TGCGCCAGCAGCTGGGGGGACAGGGTGCTTAATGAAAAACTGTTTTTT.

This sequence joins TRBV7-9 and TRBJ2-5; D is perhaps TRBD2 (6 bases). Germline loops: CDR1 SEHNR, CDR2 FQNEAQ (reference sequence). Trimming took 5 bases from V and 2 from J, leaving 21 bases between them. The CDR3 covers 17 residues. Written as DNA, the CDR3 is TGTGCCAGCAGCCCATATTATCCGGGGGTGGGGCAAGAGACCCAGTACTTC. Its translation is CASSPYYPGVGQETQYF.

This chain connects TRBV3-1 (or the pseudogene TRBV3-2) to TRBJ2-3, with D unclear. Germline assignment: CDR1 LGHDT and CDR2 YNNKEL (reference sequence). The V end lost 4 bases, the J end lost 1 base, and 6 bases lay between the germline ends. This CDR3 has 13 amino acids. The CDR3 nucleotides are TGTGCCAGCAGCCCAACAGGCACAGATACGCAGTATTTT. This gives the protein CASSPTGTDTQYF.

The chain is built from TRBV7-9 and TRBJ2-7, with 7 bases lining up with TRBD1. The CDR3 contains 15 residues. The germline V gene has CDR1 SEHNR and CDR2 FQNEAQ (reference sequence). Trimming cost V 4 bases and J 2 bases; bases outside gene matches: 8. The CDR3 loop is CASSSSTGRTYEQYF. The CDR3 DNA reads TGTGCCAGCAGCTCCTCGACAGGGCGGACCTACGAGCAGTACTTC.

The CDR3 loop reads CASSEERQPQHF. Written as DNA, the CDR3 is TGTGCCAGCAGTGAAGAGCGCCAGCCCCAGCATTTT. The gene calls are TRBV6-1 and TRBJ1-5; D unresolved. V was shortened by 1 base and J by 7 bases, with 5 bases between the two germline ends. This CDR3 region has 12 residues. Germline V gives CDR1 MNHNS, CDR2 SASEGT.

The chain carries TRBV12-3 or TRBV12-4 and TRBJ2-2, with a possible D match to TRBD2 (6 bases). The V and J ends lost 4 bases and 5 bases respectively, with 8 bases between them. The CDR3 length is 13 residues. The CDR3 coding sequence is TGTGCCAGCAGTTGGGCGGGGACCGGGGAGCTGTTTTTT. Its protein product is CASSWAGTGELFF.

For the CDR3, the DNA is TGTGCCAGCAGCCCTCGACCGGGACAGGCCCACTATGGCTACACCTTC. This encodes CASSPRPGQAHYGYTF. The chain has TRBV9 and TRBJ1-2; 8 nucleotides line up with TRBD1. Unmatched junction bases numbered 11, after V lost 4 bases and J lost 3 bases. Germline CDR1 is SGDLS and CDR2 is YYNGEE. The length of the CDR3 is 16 residues.

The V and J genes are TRBV15 and TRBJ1-5; perhaps TRBD1 as D (5 bases). CDR1 and CDR2 (germline): LNHNV, YYDKDF (reference sequence). This CDR3 region has 15 residues. V was cut by 3 bases and J by 6 bases, with 15 bases left in between. For the CDR3, the DNA is TGTGCCACCAGCAGGGGAGGGACTTCTGGTCAGCCCCAGCATTTT. Protein product: CATSRGGTSGQPQHF.

The chain employs TRBV3-1 (or the pseudogene TRBV3-2) and TRBJ1-1, with TRBD1 identical over 10 bases. With V trimmed by 5 bases and J by 6 bases, 6 bases remained unmatched. The CDR3 has 14 amino acids. CDR1 and CDR2 (germline): LGHDT, YNNKEL (reference sequence). The CDR3 sequence is CASSGGQGISEAFF. The CDR3 DNA is TGTGCCAGCAGCGGGGGACAGGGGATATCTGAAGCTTTCTTT.

This chain connects TRBV27 to TRBJ1-1; 7 nucleotides match TRBD1. V was pared by 6 bases and J by 5 bases, with 12 bases of the junction left unmatched. Looked up from germline, CDR1 is MNHEY and CDR2 is SMNVEV (reference sequence). CDR3 length equals 15 residues. Here the CDR3 DNA reads TGTGCCAGCAGCAGAGGGCTTGACAGGGAAACTGAAGCTTTCTTT. Protein: CASSRGLDRETEAFF.

The chain joins TRBV9 to TRBJ1-2, with 7 bases identical to TRBD1. Per the germline V gene, CDR1 is SGDLS and CDR2 is YYNGEE. The CDR3 extends over 15 amino acids. V lost 5 bases, J lost 0 bases, and 7 bases stayed unmatched. CDR3 nucleotides: TGTGCCAGCAGAAACGACAGGGCCGCTAACTATGGCTACACCTTC. It encodes CASRNDRAANYGYTF.

The V call is TRBV30, the J call TRBJ1-2; TRBD1 agrees at 8 bases. CDR1 GTSNPN and CDR2 SVGIG come from the germline V gene (reference sequence). V lost 2 bases and J lost 8; bases outside the gene matches: 10. CDR3 length equals 14 residues. Here the CDR3 reads CAWSRPPGGRGYTF. CDR3 bases: TGTGCCTGGAGTCGGCCCCCAGGGGGCCGCGGCTACACCTTC.